The sequence of this T cell receptor beta chain was determined in a study of early T cells in non-severe SARS-CoV-2 infection. Study outcomes and limitations: The matching step, a VDJdb search, favored anti-spike CD8 responses and missed private and CD4 specificities.

This clonotype has at least ten counts. Antigen unknown. Separate cDNA molecules each had unique molecular identifiers attached to them. MiXCR, run by TCRdb on the 5' RACE reads, gives a single entry per CDR3 protein. The table shows tens of thousands of distinct CDR3 sequences, with about 3.7% occurring only once. With V trimmed by 3 bases and J by 4 bases, 3 bases remained unmatched. The CDR3 contains 13 residues. Germline V lookup: CDR1 GTSNPN, CDR2 SVGIG (reference sequence). The clonotype was recovered from an adult who was a healthcare worker with PCR-confirmed SARS-CoV-2 infection or an uninfected control (not recorded which). The V call is TRBV30, the J call TRBJ1-2; 9 bases align to TRBD1. The specimen was whole blood. This CDR3 is CAWRDRGSYGYTF. CDR3 DNA: TGTGCCTGGAGGGACAGGGGAAGCTATGGCTACACCTTC.